The 27 T cell receptor beta chains below all came from one sample that was sequenced in a study of beta chain features in type 1 diabetes. Investigators reverse transcribed all isolated RNA, so they sequenced expressed TCRB transcripts. Profiling relied on immunoSEQ multiplex PCR, and the TCRdb table lists in-frame clones only, not all of them. The sample has 200,000 to 300,000 clones, 68% seen once. Source material: naive CD4+ T cells from blood. The receptors come from a man aged 25 to 40 in good health.

This clone has only a few counts. The gene calls are TRBV30 and TRBJ2-3, with D perhaps matching TRBD1 or TRBD2 (6 bases each). Trimming removed 1 base at V and 4 bases at J, with 12 bases between. Germline CDR1 GTSNPN, CDR2 SVGIG (reference sequence). This CDR3 region has 14 residues. The CDR3 region has the DNA TGTGCCTGGAGTGGCCGGGGGCGTCCAGATACGCAGTATTTT. It yields the protein CAWSGRGRPDTQYF.

In this sample, this clone turned up once. The chain joins TRBV14 to TRBJ2-3; 12 bases map to TRBD2. The junction had 4 bases not matched to a gene; V was cut back by 4 bases and J by 2 bases. The CDR3 is 16 residues long. In germline, CDR1 is SGHDN, CDR2 FVKESK. Here the CDR3 DNA reads TGTGCCAGCAGCCTACTAGCGGGAGGCATCACAGATACGCAGTATTTT. Encoded protein: CASSLLAGGITDTQYF.

The table lists this clone with a count of one. The rearrangement links TRBV28 to TRBJ2-7; a possible D gene is TRBD1 (5 bases). CDR1 is MDHEN, CDR2 SYDVKM, per germline. The CDR3 contains 15 residues. V lost 3 bases, J lost 3 bases, and 15 bases lay in between. The chain's CDR3 is CASSFPWGSDYEQYF. CDR3 in DNA: TGTGCCAGCAGTTTTCCCTGGGGCAGTGACTACGAGCAGTACTTC.

This chain uses TRBV9 with TRBJ1-2, with 9 nucleotides matching TRBD1. The V gene's germline CDR1 is SGDLS and CDR2 YYNGEE. V dropped 2 bases and J dropped 3; count of bases not matched to a gene: 2. The CDR3 is made up of 14 amino acids. The CDR3 DNA is TGTGCCAGCAGCGTTAGGACAGGGGACTATGGCTACACCTTC. It yields the protein CASSVRTGDYGYTF.

The genes are TRBV9 and TRBJ1-2; D might be TRBD1 (6 bases). V lost 0 bases and J lost 4, with 10 bases in between. Germline CDR1 reads SGDLS; CDR2 reads YYNGEE. The CDR3 spans 14 residues. The CDR3 region is CASSVAVGAYGYTF. The CDR3 DNA reads as TGTGCCAGCAGCGTAGCAGTGGGGGCCTATGGCTACACCTTC.

The chain links TRBV7-2 to TRBJ2-5; D possibly corresponds to TRBD1 (6 bases). Per germline, CDR1 SGHTA and CDR2 FQGNSA. The CDR3 contains 14 residues. Trimming removed 5 bases from V and 2 bases from J, with 12 bases in between. The CDR3 nucleotides are TGTGCCAGCAGCCGAAGGGGGAAACAAGAGACCCAGTACTTC. It specifies CASSRRGKQETQYF.

This sequence joins TRBV15 and TRBJ2-3; unclear D gene. The CDR3 extends over 15 amino acids. V lost 2 bases, J lost 2 bases, and 11 bases lay in between. In germline, CDR1 is LNHNV, CDR2 YYDKDF (reference sequence). The CDR3 reads CATSRTPQDTDTQYF. The CDR3 bases are TGTGCCACCAGCAGAACTCCTCAAGACACAGATACGCAGTATTTT.

This CDR3 reads CAWMYLAGGYEQYF. For the CDR3, the DNA is TGTGCCTGGATGTATTTAGCGGGAGGTTACGAGCAGTACTTC. The chain is built from TRBV30 and TRBJ2-7; 10 nucleotides agree with TRBD2. V was clipped by 4 bases and J by 4 bases; unmatched bases: 7. The CDR3 has 14 amino acids. The germline gives CDR1 GTSNPN, CDR2 SVGIG (reference sequence).

The J gene is TRBJ2-3, the V gene TRBV2, with TRBD2 matching 9 bases. The V gene's germline CDR1 is SNHLY and CDR2 FYNNEI. J was trimmed by 9 bases and V by 4 bases; bases with no gene match: 11. CDR3 length: 15 amino acids. The CDR3 here is CASSGPSGASETQYF. The CDR3, as DNA: TGTGCCAGCAGTGGGCCTAGCGGGGCTTCTGAGACGCAGTATTTT.

This chain connects TRBV6-1 to TRBJ2-3, with a possible D match to TRBD2 (5 bases). The V gene's germline CDR1 is MNHNS and CDR2 SASEGT. V was trimmed by 9 bases and J by 10 bases, leaving 11 bases between them. The CDR3 contains 10 residues. The CDR3 reads CASSEAAQYF. The CDR3 coding sequence is TGTGCCAGTTCAGAAGCGGCGCAGTATTTT.

V and J are TRBV2 and TRBJ2-1; D gene uncertain. This CDR3 region has 12 residues. The V and J ends lost 6 bases and 8 bases respectively, with 11 bases between them. The V gene's germline CDR1 is SNHLY and CDR2 FYNNEI. The DNA of the CDR3 is TGTGCCAGCAGGAGACTCGAGGATGAGCAGTTCTTC. It translates to CASRRLEDEQFF.

The J gene is TRBJ2-7, the V gene TRBV30, with 11 bases that match TRBD2. The trim removed 5 bases at V and 5 bases at J, leaving 5 bases unmatched. The CDR3 contains 13 residues. The germline V gene has CDR1 GTSNPN and CDR2 SVGIG (reference sequence). CDR3 coding DNA: TGTGCCTGGGCTAGCGGGAGGTTGAACGAGCAGTACTTC. Protein product: CAWASGRLNEQYF.

CDR3 sequence: CASTLGPVGTDTQYF. CDR3 in DNA: TGTGCCAGCACCCTCGGGCCAGTCGGCACAGATACGCAGTATTTT. J is TRBJ2-3 and V is TRBV7-2; D gene ambiguous. V was clipped by 7 bases and J by 1 base, with 15 bases between them. This CDR3 comprises 15 residues. Germline V lookup: CDR1 SGHTA, CDR2 FQGNSA.

The table lists this clone with a few counts. This rearrangement joins TRBV29-1 to TRBJ1-4; D is possibly TRBD1 (6 bases). The V gene lost 6 bases and the J gene lost 8 bases, with 10 bases spanning the gap. Germline CDR1 is SQVTM and CDR2 is ANQGSEA. This CDR3 is 11 amino acids long. CDR3 nucleotide sequence: TGCAGCGTGCGGGACAACGAAAAACTGTTTTTT. As protein: CSVRDNEKLFF.

The genes are TRBV2 and TRBJ2-1; D uncertain. Germline V lookup: CDR1 SNHLY, CDR2 FYNNEI. Trimming took 6 bases from V and 7 from J, leaving 13 bases between them. The CDR3 is 13 amino acids. The CDR3 DNA follows: TGTGCCAGCAGAACCGGTAGAGGAAATGAGCAGTTCTTC. Translated, it gives CASRTGRGNEQFF.

J is TRBJ2-1 and V is TRBV7-9, with D perhaps matching TRBD1 or TRBD2 (5 bases each). Trimming shortened V by 6 bases and J by 0 bases, and 12 bases separated the two germline ends. CDR1 is SEHNR and CDR2 is FQNEAQ in the germline V gene (reference sequence). This CDR3 has 15 residues. CDR3 in amino acids: CASRRDQSSYNEQFF. Here the CDR3 DNA reads TGTGCCAGCAGACGGGACCAAAGCTCCTACAATGAGCAGTTCTTC. The full variable domain, in which reference TRBV7-9 and TRBJ2-1 provide the parts outside the CDR3, is DTGVSQNPRHKITKRGQNVTFRCDPISEHNRLYWYRQTLGQGPEFLTYFQNEAQLEKSRLLSDRFSAERPKGSFSTLEIQRTEQGDSAMYLCASRRDQSSYNEQFFGPGTRLTVL.

V gene TRBV6-6 combines with J gene TRBJ2-7; possible D gene TRBD1, 5 bases. V shed 6 bases and J shed 7 bases, with 13 bases lying between them. CDR3 size: 12 residues. The germline V gene has CDR1 MNHNY and CDR2 SVGAGI (reference sequence). The CDR3 sequence: CASSRQPYEQYF. In DNA, the CDR3 is TGTGCCAGCAGCCGACAGCCTTATGAGCAGTACTTC.

V is TRBV6-5 and J is TRBJ2-1; 9 nucleotides align to TRBD2. The CDR3 runs to 15 residues. V lost 6 bases and J lost 4; bases outside the gene matches: 7. The germline V gene has CDR1 MNHEY and CDR2 SVGAGI. The CDR3: CASSVGTSSYNEQFF. The CDR3 DNA sequence: TGTGCCAGCAGCGTAGGGACTAGCAGTTACAATGAGCAGTTCTTC.

V is TRBV7-9 and J is TRBJ2-6; D may be TRBD1 (5 bases). V dropped 5 bases and J dropped 2 bases, with 22 bases sitting between them. The CDR3 is 19 residues long. Germline assignment: CDR1 SEHNR and CDR2 FQNEAQ (reference sequence). In DNA, the CDR3 is TGTGCCAGCAGCCTTCGACAGTCGCCCCCTCCCACTGGGGCCAACGTCCTGACTTTC. It specifies CASSLRQSPPPTGANVLTF.

This rearrangement joins TRBV7-2 to TRBJ2-6; D gene uncertain. This CDR3 comprises 14 residues. The germline V gene has CDR1 SGHTA and CDR2 FQGNSA. V gave up 3 bases and J gave up 0 bases, with 3 bases separating them. CDR3 sequence reads: CASSLGSGANVLTF. The CDR3 DNA reads TGTGCCAGCAGCTTGGGCTCTGGGGCCAACGTCCTGACTTTC.

The chain employs TRBV30 and TRBJ2-7; 9 bases line up with TRBD1. V trimming: 0 bases; J trimming: 13 bases; junction bases outside the gene matches: 4. Germline V gene sequence: CDR1 GTSNPN, CDR2 SVGIG (reference sequence). The CDR3 spans 11 residues. CDR3 in DNA: TGTGCCTGGAGTGTGGCGGGACAGGGTTACTTC. It encodes CAWSVAGQGYF.

The rearrangement links TRBV9 to TRBJ2-1, with TRBD1 matching over 12 bases. CDR3 length: 16 amino acids. Germline assignment: CDR1 SGDLS and CDR2 YYNGEE. J gave up 6 bases and V 0 bases, and 4 bases lay outside the gene matches. CDR3 residues: CASSVAGTGGFNEQFF. In DNA, the CDR3 is TGTGCCAGCAGCGTAGCTGGGACAGGGGGCTTCAATGAGCAGTTCTTC.

V is TRBV7-9 and J is TRBJ2-7; possible D gene TRBD1, 6 bases. In germline, CDR1 is SEHNR, CDR2 FQNEAQ (reference sequence). V lost 4 bases and J lost 3, with 13 bases in between. CDR3 length: 14 amino acids. The CDR3 reads CASSSVQGRYEQYF. The DNA for the CDR3 is TGTGCCAGCAGCTCGGTACAGGGTCGCTACGAGCAGTACTTC. The full variable domain, completed using reference TRBV7-9 and TRBJ2-7, is DTGVSQNPRHKITKRGQNVTFRCDPISEHNRLYWYRQTLGQGPEFLTYFQNEAQLEKSRLLSDRFSAERPKGSFSTLEIQRTEQGDSAMYLCASSSVQGRYEQYFGPGTRLTVT.

This CDR3 reads CASMPTSGRGETQYF. CDR3 nucleotide sequence: TGTGCCAGCATGCCGACTAGCGGACGGGGAGAGACCCAGTACTTC. This sequence joins TRBV2 and TRBJ2-5; TRBD2 aligns across 9 bases. V trimming: 7 bases; J trimming: 4 bases; junction bases outside the gene matches: 10. CDR1 is SNHLY, CDR2 FYNNEI, per germline. This CDR3 region has 15 residues.

This chain uses TRBV9 with TRBJ2-1; 12 bases are shared with TRBD2. CDR1 and CDR2 (germline): SGDLS, YYNGEE. The V gene end was trimmed by 4 bases and the J gene end by 9 bases; junction bases not matched to a gene: 8. The CDR3 totals 15 residues. The CDR3 reads CASSPRTSGIGEQFF. CDR3 nucleotides: TGTGCCAGCAGCCCCCGGACTAGCGGGATTGGTGAGCAGTTCTTC.

This chain uses TRBV12-5 with TRBJ2-1; 12 nucleotides agree with TRBD2. With 6 bases clipped from V and 6 bases from J, the junction kept 6 bases outside the gene matches. The CDR3 runs to 15 residues. Germline assignment: CDR1 LGHNT and CDR2 FRNRAP. CDR3 sequence (DNA): TGTGCTAGTGGCACTAGCGGGGGGAATAGCAATGAGCAGTTCTTC. Its protein is CASGTSGGNSNEQFF.

The chain uses TRBV9 and TRBJ2-6; D is uncertain. The CDR3 spans 16 residues. Trimming pared 4 bases from V and 0 bases from J, leaving 11 bases between. Germline V gene data show CDR1 as SGDLS and CDR2 as YYNGEE. The CDR3 DNA follows: TGTGCCAGCAGCCCTCCGTTGAGCTCTGGGGCCAACGTCCTGACTTTC. Translating it yields CASSPPLSSGANVLTF. Full variable domain (rest looked up from reference TRBV9 and TRBJ2-6): DSGVTQTPKHLITATGQRVTLRCSPRSGDLSVYWYQQSLDQGLQFLIQYYNGEERAKGNILERFSAQQFPDLHSELNLSSLELGDSALYFCASSPPLSSGANVLTFGAGSRLTVL.